This T cell receptor beta chain was documented in a study of cytomegalovirus exposure and HLA in healthy donors. Study-wide background: Of approximately 400 genotyped donors, around 76% clustered with self-reported Caucasian donors. Overall study findings and caveats: Per published reports, the classifier diagnosed cytomegalovirus status with high specificity and sensitivity. There were several of the most significant clusters that appeared linked to common viral pathogens in a later analysis. The later analysis indicated that the majority of CMV-associated TCR beta chains appeared HLA-restricted.

Amplification used 60 Vbeta primers and 13 Jbeta primers. Libraries were prepared by immunoSEQ multiplex PCR; TCRdb keeps only in-frame clonotypes and omits some of them. Of roughly 150,000 clones listed, more than 70% are singletons. For this clone: Its matching antigen is unknown.

The specimen sequenced was PBMCs. The source is a man aged 40-49 years in good health and CMV-seronegative.

The CDR3 is CASTPRTGGFYGYTF. The CDR3 coding sequence is TGTGCCAGCACCCCCCGGACAGGGGGCTTCTATGGCTACACCTTC. This sequence joins TRBV7-8 and TRBJ1-2; 11 bases fit TRBD1. V shed 7 bases, J shed 4 bases, and the junction held 8 bases outside the gene matches. Germline V lookup: CDR1 SGHVS, CDR2 FQNEAQ. CDR3 length equals 15 residues.